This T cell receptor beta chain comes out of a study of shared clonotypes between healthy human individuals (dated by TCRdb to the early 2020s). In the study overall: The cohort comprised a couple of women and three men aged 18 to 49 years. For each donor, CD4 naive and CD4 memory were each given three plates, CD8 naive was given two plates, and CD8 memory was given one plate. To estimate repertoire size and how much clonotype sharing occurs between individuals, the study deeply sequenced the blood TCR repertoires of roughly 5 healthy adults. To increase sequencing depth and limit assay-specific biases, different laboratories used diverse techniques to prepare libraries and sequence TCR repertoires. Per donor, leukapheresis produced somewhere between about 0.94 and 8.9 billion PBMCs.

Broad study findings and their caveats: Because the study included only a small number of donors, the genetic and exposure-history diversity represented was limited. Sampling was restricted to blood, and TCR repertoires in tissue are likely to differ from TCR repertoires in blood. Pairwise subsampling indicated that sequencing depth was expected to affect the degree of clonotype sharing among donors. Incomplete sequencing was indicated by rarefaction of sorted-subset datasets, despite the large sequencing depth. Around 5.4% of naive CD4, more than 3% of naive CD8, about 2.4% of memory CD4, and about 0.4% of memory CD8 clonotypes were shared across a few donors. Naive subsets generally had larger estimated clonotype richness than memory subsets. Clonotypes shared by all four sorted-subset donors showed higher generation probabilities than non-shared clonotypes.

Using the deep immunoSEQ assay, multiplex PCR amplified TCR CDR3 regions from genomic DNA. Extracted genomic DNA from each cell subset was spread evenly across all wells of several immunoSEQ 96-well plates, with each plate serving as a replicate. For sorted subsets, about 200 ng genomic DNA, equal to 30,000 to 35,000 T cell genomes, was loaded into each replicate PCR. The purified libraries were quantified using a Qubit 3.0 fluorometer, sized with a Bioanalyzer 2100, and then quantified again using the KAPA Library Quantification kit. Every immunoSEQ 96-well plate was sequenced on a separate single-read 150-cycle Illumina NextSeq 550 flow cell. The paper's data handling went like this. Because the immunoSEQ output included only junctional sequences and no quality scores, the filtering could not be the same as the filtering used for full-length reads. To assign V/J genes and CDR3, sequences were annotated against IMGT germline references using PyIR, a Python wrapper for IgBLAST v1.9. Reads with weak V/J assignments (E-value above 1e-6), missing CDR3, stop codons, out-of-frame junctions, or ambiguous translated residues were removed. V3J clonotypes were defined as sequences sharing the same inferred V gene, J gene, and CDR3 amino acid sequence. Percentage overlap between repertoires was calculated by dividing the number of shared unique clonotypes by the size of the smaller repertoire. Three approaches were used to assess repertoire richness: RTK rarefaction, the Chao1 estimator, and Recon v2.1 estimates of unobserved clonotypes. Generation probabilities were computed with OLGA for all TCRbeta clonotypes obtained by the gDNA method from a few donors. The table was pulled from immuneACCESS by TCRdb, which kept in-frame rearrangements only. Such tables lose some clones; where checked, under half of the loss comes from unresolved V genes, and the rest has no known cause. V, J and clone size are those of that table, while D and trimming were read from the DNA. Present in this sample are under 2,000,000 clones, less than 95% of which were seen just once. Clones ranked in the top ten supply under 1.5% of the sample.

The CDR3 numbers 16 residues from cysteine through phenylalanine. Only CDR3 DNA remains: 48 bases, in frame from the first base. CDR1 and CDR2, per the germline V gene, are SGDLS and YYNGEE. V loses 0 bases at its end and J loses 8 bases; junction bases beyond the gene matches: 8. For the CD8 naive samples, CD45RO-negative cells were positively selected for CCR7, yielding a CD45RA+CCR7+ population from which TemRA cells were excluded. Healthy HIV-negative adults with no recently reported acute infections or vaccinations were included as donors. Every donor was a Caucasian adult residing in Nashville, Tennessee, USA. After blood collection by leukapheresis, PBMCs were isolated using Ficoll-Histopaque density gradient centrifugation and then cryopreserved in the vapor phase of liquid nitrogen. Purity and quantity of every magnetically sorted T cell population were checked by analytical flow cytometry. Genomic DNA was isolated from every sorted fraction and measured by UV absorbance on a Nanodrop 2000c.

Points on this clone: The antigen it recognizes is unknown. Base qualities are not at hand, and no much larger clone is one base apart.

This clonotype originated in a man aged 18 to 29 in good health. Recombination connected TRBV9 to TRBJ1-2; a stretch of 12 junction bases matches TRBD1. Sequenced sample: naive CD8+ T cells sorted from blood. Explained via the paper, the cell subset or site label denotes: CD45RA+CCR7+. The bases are TGTGCCAGCAGCGTAGCCCGGGACAGGGGGCCTAAGGGCTACACCTTC. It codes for CASSVARDRGPKGYTF.